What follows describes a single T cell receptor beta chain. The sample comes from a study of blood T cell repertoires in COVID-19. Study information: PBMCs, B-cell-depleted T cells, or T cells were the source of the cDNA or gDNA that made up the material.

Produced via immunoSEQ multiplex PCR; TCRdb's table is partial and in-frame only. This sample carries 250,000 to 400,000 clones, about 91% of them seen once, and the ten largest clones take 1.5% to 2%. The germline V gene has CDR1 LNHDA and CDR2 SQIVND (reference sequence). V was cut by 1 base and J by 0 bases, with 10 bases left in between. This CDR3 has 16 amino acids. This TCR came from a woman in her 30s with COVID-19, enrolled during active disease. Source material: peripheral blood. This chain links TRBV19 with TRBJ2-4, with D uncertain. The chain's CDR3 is CASSIGQTLAKNIQYF. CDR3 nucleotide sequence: TGTGCCAGTAGTATAGGGCAGACACTAGCCAAAAACATTCAGTACTTC. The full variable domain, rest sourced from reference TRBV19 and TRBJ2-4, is DGGITQSPKYLFRKEGQNVTLSCEQNLNHDAMYWYRQDPGQGLRLIYYSQIVNDFQKGDIAEGYSVSREKKESFPLTVTSAQKNPTAFYLCASSIGQTLAKNIQYFGAGTRLSVL.